The 23 T cell receptor beta chains reported below all come from one sample, sequenced in a study of blood T cell repertoires in COVID-19. The protocol was immunoSEQ multiplex PCR, while the TCRdb copy is restricted to in-frame clones and leaves out a portion. The top ten hold 2% to 2.5% of the sample, which has around 230,000 clones, around 89% seen once. Sample: PBMCs or T cells enriched from blood (not recorded which). The origin of the receptors is a middle-aged woman with acute COVID-19.

This sequence joins TRBV5-1 and TRBJ2-1; 15 bases match TRBD2. This CDR3 is built from 18 residues. Germline lookup yields CDR1 SGHRS and CDR2 YFSETQ. V lost 2 bases, J lost 7 bases, and 10 bases stayed unmatched. CDR3: CASSFRGLAGGAFNEQFF. Here the CDR3 DNA reads TGCGCCAGCAGCTTCCGGGGACTAGCGGGGGGTGCGTTTAATGAGCAGTTCTTC. The full variable domain, with the rest looked up from reference TRBV5-1 and TRBJ2-1, is KAGVTQTPRYLIKTRGQQVTLSCSPISGHRSVSWYQQTPGQGLQFLFEYFSETQRNKGNFPGRFSGRQFSNSRSEMNVSTLELGDSALYLCASSFRGLAGGAFNEQFFGPGTRLTVL.

The genes are TRBV9 and TRBJ2-5, with D maybe TRBD1 (7 bases). Trimming stripped 4 bases from V and 5 bases from J, with 15 bases between. The CDR3 length is 14 residues. CDR1 is SGDLS, CDR2 YYNGEE, per germline. Written as DNA, the CDR3 is TGTGCCAGCAGCTCAGGCGGGACAGCCGAGACCCAGTACTTC. Amino acid sequence: CASSSGGTAETQYF.

The V and J genes are TRBV5-1 and TRBJ2-7; TRBD1 matches 7 bases. With 5 bases clipped from V and 0 bases from J, the junction kept 5 bases outside the gene matches. Germline V gene sequence: CDR1 SGHRS, CDR2 YFSETQ. CDR3 length equals 14 residues. As DNA, the CDR3 is TGCGCCAGCAGGCGGACAGGAAGCTCCTACGAGCAGTACTTC. Protein product: CASRRTGSSYEQYF.

This chain links TRBV4-1 with TRBJ1-2, with TRBD1 matching over 10 bases. CDR1 is MGHRA, CDR2 YSYEKL, per germline. The CDR3 sequence is 14 residues long. The V gene end was trimmed by 8 bases and the J gene end by 6 bases; junction bases not matched to a gene: 9. The CDR3 protein is CASYRPGQGNGYTF. Written as DNA, the CDR3 is TGCGCCAGCTATCGCCCGGGACAGGGGAATGGCTACACCTTC.

The chain couples TRBV9 to TRBJ1-1, with D hard to call. The CDR3 length is 12 residues. Per the germline V gene, CDR1 is SGDLS and CDR2 is YYNGEE. V was clipped by 0 bases and J by 3 bases, with 3 bases between them. In nucleotides, the CDR3 is TGTGCCAGCAGCGTAGCAGACACTGAAGCTTTCTTT. Translated, it gives CASSVADTEAFF.

This sequence joins TRBV6-5 and TRBJ2-1; 11 positions agree with TRBD2. CDR3 length equals 14 residues. V lost 7 bases and J lost 10; bases outside the gene matches: 9. The germline gives CDR1 MNHEY, CDR2 SVGAGI. The CDR3 region is CASTQAGLAEEQFF. In nucleotides, the CDR3 is TGTGCCAGCACCCAAGCGGGACTAGCGGAAGAGCAGTTCTTC.

V gene TRBV19 combines with J gene TRBJ1-2, with TRBD1 matching over 11 bases. The CDR3 contains 15 residues. The germline V gene has CDR1 LNHDA and CDR2 SQIVND (reference sequence). After removal of 7 bases from V and 1 base from J, the junction contained 5 bases not matched to a gene. The DNA for the CDR3 is TGTGCCAGTAACCCGGACAGGGGGCGTAACTATGGCTACACCTTC. Translation gives CASNPDRGRNYGYTF. Based on the CDR3 plus reference TRBV19 and TRBJ1-2, the full variable domain is DGGITQSPKYLFRKEGQNVTLSCEQNLNHDAMYWYRQDPGQGLRLIYYSQIVNDFQKGDIAEGYSVSREKKESFPLTVTSAQKNPTAFYLCASNPDRGRNYGYTFGSGTRLTVV.

The V call is TRBV6-1, the J call TRBJ1-3; maybe TRBD1 (6 bases). The germline CDR1 and CDR2 sequences are MNHNS and SASEGT. The CDR3 consists of 18 residues. Trimming pared 1 base from V and 2 bases from J, leaving 18 bases between. The CDR3 DNA reads as TGTGCCAGCAGTGAAGGGGTGTGGGGCACAGGGACTGGAAACACCATATATTTT. As protein: CASSEGVWGTGTGNTIYF.

V is TRBV12-3 or TRBV12-4 and J is TRBJ2-7; weak D call: TRBD1 (6 bases). The V end lost 5 bases, the J end lost 1 base, and 9 bases lay between the germline ends. This CDR3 has 13 amino acids. CDR3 loop: CASSRGQSYEQYF. The CDR3 coding sequence is TGTGCCAGCAGTCGAGGACAGTCCTACGAGCAGTACTTC.

V and J are TRBV7-6 and TRBJ1-6, with TRBD1 matching over 7 bases. This CDR3 is built from 16 residues. Trimming cost V 1 base and J 10 bases; bases outside gene matches: 10. The germline gives CDR1 SGHVS, CDR2 FNYEAQ. The CDR3 bases are TGTGCCAGCAGCTTAGTCGAAAGGGGGCGAGGATCACCCCTCCACTTT. It yields the protein CASSLVERGRGSPLHF.

This rearrangement joins TRBV5-8 to TRBJ1-5, with D tentatively TRBD1 (5 bases). Germline values: CDR1 SGHTS, CDR2 YDEGEE. Deletions cut 0 bases from V and 4 bases from J, with 11 bases between. The CDR3 is 15 amino acids. DNA of the CDR3: TGTGCCAGCAGCTTGGGGCAGGGTGAAAATCAGCCCCAGCATTTT. It codes for CASSLGQGENQPQHF.

This rearrangement joins TRBV5-8 to TRBJ2-6; the D gene is possibly TRBD1 (5 bases). Germline loops: CDR1 SGHTS, CDR2 YDEGEE. With 7 bases removed from V and 0 bases from J, the gap between germline ends came to 14 bases. The CDR3 totals 16 residues. CDR3 in amino acids: CASSQGILSGANVLTF. The CDR3, as DNA: TGTGCCAGCTCCCAGGGAATCCTCTCTGGGGCCAACGTCCTGACTTTC. The full variable domain, in which reference TRBV5-8 and TRBJ2-6 provide the parts outside the CDR3, is EAGVTQSPTHLIKTRGQQATLRCSPISGHTSVYWYQQALGLGLQFLLWYDEGEERNRGNFPPRFSGRQFPNYSSELNVNALELEDSALYLCASSQGILSGANVLTFGAGSRLTVL.

About this clone: An end of the junction differs from the germline gene, which may be a read error. V and J are TRBV7-2 and TRBJ2-7; 11 nucleotides agree with TRBD2. Germline V gene data show CDR1 as SGHTA and CDR2 as FQGNSA. The CDR3 contains 13 residues. CDR3 sequence: CASSFGLAGGPSF. CDR3 DNA sequence: TGTGCCAGCAGCTTCGGTTTAGCGGGGGGGCCCTCCTTC.

This chain uses TRBV5-1 with TRBJ1-2, with 10 bases fitting TRBD1. Germline V gives CDR1 SGHRS, CDR2 YFSETQ. The CDR3 is made up of 17 amino acids. J gave up 2 bases and V 4 bases, and 11 bases lay outside the gene matches. CDR3 nucleotide sequence: TGCGCCAGCAGCCCGAGACAGGGGGCGGTTGTCAACTATGGCTACACCTTC. Translating it yields CASSPRQGAVVNYGYTF.

The count of this clone is one. The V call is TRBV28, the J call TRBJ1-5, with 9 bases lining up with TRBD1. Trimming at V came to 3 bases and at J to 5 bases, leaving 8 bases not matched to a gene. The germline V gene encodes CDR1 MDHEN and CDR2 SYDVKM. The CDR3 extends over 16 amino acids. In DNA form, the CDR3 reads TGTGCCAGCAGTTTGGGAGGGACAGGGTCCCATCAGCCCCAGCATTTT. It specifies CASSLGGTGSHQPQHF.

There are many counts of this clone. The V and J genes are TRBV7-9 and TRBJ1-2; 7 nucleotides line up with TRBD1. From germline, CDR1 is SEHNR and CDR2 FQNEAQ (reference sequence). V lost 4 bases and J lost 7; bases outside the gene matches: 6. The CDR3 totals 13 residues. The CDR3 coding sequence is TGTGCCAGCAGCTCGACAGGGTCTGGTGGCTACACCTTC. It translates to CASSSTGSGGYTF.

The rearrangement joins TRBV5-8 to TRBJ1-1, with TRBD1 matching 7 bases. The junction had 7 bases not matched to a gene; V was cut back by 6 bases and J by 8 bases. The germline gives CDR1 SGHTS, CDR2 YDEGEE. This CDR3 spans 12 amino acids. In DNA form, the CDR3 reads TGTGCCAGCACCCGGACAGGCAAGGAAGCTTTCTTT. Encoded protein: CASTRTGKEAFF.

The chain couples TRBV4-3 to TRBJ1-6, with TRBD1 as a possible D gene (5 bases). The V gene lost 0 bases and the J gene lost 10 bases, with 10 bases spanning the gap. This CDR3 spans 14 amino acids. From germline, CDR1 is LGHNA and CDR2 YSLEER. The CDR3 loop is CASSQDQGVSPLHF. The CDR3 DNA is TGCGCCAGCAGCCAAGATCAAGGGGTATCACCCCTCCACTTT.

In DNA, the CDR3 is TGCGCCAGCAGCACCGGACTAGGGAGCGGAAGCTCCTACAATGAGCAGTTCTTC. The encoded protein is CASSTGLGSGSSYNEQFF. The rearrangement links TRBV5-1 to TRBJ2-1; TRBD2 agrees at 7 bases. V gave up 4 bases and J gave up 0 bases; unmatched junction bases: 13. CDR3 length: 18 residues. Per the germline V gene, CDR1 is SGHRS and CDR2 is YFSETQ. Supplemented by reference TRBV5-1 and TRBJ2-1, the full variable domain reads KAGVTQTPRYLIKTRGQQVTLSCSPISGHRSVSWYQQTPGQGLQFLFEYFSETQRNKGNFPGRFSGRQFSNSRSEMNVSTLELGDSALYLCASSTGLGSGSSYNEQFFGPGTRLTVL.

The rearrangement joins TRBV14 to TRBJ1-1, with 7 bases matching TRBD1. V dropped 3 bases and J dropped 5; count of bases not matched to a gene: 3. From germline, CDR1 is SGHDN and CDR2 FVKESK. This CDR3 is 13 amino acids long. CDR3 residues: CASSQSRGTEAFF. As DNA, the CDR3 is TGTGCCAGCAGCCAGTCCAGGGGGACTGAAGCTTTCTTT.

This chain links TRBV30 with TRBJ1-2, with D perhaps TRBD1 (6 bases). This CDR3 is built from 14 residues. V was pared by 3 bases and J by 8 bases, with 19 bases between. Germline V gives CDR1 GTSNPN, CDR2 SVGIG (reference sequence). The CDR3 loop reads CAWSPTGLTGGYTF. DNA for the CDR3: TGTGCCTGGAGCCCGACAGGTCTTACGGGGGGCTACACCTTC.

The chain combines TRBV11-3 with TRBJ2-1, with D maybe TRBD1 (6 bases). Trimming removed 5 bases from V and 0 bases from J, with 14 bases in between. CDR3 length: 16 residues. In germline, CDR1 is SGHNT, CDR2 YENEEA. The CDR3 loop reads CASSPRGTFSYNEQFF. The CDR3 bases are TGTGCCAGCAGCCCCCGAGGGACATTCTCCTACAATGAGCAGTTCTTC.

The J gene is TRBJ1-6, the V gene TRBV5-4; D gene uncertain. Germline V gene data show CDR1 as SGHNT and CDR2 as YYREEE (reference sequence). This CDR3 region has 14 residues. Trimming left V 0 bases short and J 5 bases short, with 6 bases between. The CDR3, as DNA: TGTGCCAGCAGCTTGGACAGAGATAATTCACCCCTCCACTTT. This translates into CASSLDRDNSPLHF. The full variable domain, completed using reference TRBV5-4 and TRBJ1-6, is ETGVTQSPTHLIKTRGQQVTLRCSSQSGHNTVSWYQQALGQGPQFIFQYYREEENGRGNFPPRFSGLQFPNYSSELNVNALELDDSALYLCASSLDRDNSPLHFGNGTRLTVT.